The entry that follows covers one T cell receptor beta chain sequence. CDR1 and CDR2 from the germline V gene are SGDLS and YYNGEE. The CDR3 contains 15 residues. Trimming at V came to 4 bases and at J to 2 bases, leaving 8 bases not matched to a gene. This entry is derived from a study of cytomegalovirus exposure and HLA in healthy donors. The PCR made use of 60 Vbeta and 13 Jbeta primers. TCRdb keeps only in-frame clones here, not all; method: immunoSEQ multiplex PCR. The table lists some 120,000 clones, around 80% of them singletons. The V call is TRBV9, the J call TRBJ1-1; 7 bases align to TRBD1. This clonotype was obtained from a man aged 45-65 years in good health and CMV-seronegative. The specimen was PBMCs. The CDR3 loop reads CASSTRDRANTEAFF. The CDR3 bases are TGTGCCAGCAGCACGCGGGACAGAGCTAACACTGAAGCTTTCTTT.